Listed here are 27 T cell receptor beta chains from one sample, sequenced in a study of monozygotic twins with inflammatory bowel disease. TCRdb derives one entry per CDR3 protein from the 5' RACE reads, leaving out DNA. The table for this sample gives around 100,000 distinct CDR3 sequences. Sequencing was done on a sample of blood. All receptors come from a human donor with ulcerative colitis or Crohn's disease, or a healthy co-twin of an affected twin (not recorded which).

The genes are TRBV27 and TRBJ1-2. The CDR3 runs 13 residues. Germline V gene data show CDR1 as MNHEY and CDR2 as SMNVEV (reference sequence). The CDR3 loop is CASSSPGLYGYTF.

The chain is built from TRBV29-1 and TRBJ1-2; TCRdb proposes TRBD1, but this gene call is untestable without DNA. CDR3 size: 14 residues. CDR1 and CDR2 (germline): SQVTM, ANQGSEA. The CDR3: CSVETGGTSYGYTF.

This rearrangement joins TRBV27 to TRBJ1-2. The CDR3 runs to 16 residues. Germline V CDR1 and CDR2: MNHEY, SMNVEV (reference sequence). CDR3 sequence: CASRLKREGASYGYTF.

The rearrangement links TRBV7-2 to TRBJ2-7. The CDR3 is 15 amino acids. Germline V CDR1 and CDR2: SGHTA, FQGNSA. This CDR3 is CASSFFDTSTYEQYF.

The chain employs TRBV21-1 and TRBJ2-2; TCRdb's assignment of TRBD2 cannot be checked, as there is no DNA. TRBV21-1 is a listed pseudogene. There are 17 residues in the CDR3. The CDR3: CASKPSGPMMNTGELFF.

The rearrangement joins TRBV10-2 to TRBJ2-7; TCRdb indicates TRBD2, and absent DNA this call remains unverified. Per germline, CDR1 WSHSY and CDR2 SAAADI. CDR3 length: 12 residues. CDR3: CASSSSGYEQYF.

The CDR3 spells CASSLVSGTFGELFF. The chain employs TRBV7-2 and TRBJ2-2; TCRdb calls TRBD1, which cannot be checked without DNA. Germline CDR1 and CDR2: SGHTA and FQGNSA. The length of the CDR3 is 15 residues. Full variable domain (remainder filled in from reference TRBV7-2 and TRBJ2-2): GAGVSQSPSNKVTEKGKDVELRCDPISGHTALYWYRQSLGQGLEFLIYFQGNSAPDKSGLPSDRFSAERTGGSVSTLTIQRTQQEDSAVYLCASSLVSGTFGELFFGEGSRLTVL.

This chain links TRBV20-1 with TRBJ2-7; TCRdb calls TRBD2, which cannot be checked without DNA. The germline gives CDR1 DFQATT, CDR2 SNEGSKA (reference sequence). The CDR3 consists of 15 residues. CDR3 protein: CSASLGTRPPYEQYF.

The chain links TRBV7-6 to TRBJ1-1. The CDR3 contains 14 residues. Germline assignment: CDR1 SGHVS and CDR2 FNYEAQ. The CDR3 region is CASSLGGIGTEAFF. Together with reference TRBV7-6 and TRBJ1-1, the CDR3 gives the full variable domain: GAGVSQSPRYKVTKRGQDVALRCDPISGHVSLYWYRQALGQGPEFLTYFNYEAQQDKSGLPNDRFSAERPEGSISTLTIQRTEQRDSAMYRCASSLGGIGTEAFFGQGTRLTVV.

CDR3 in amino acids: CAWIGLNNEQFF. The rearrangement joins TRBV30 to TRBJ2-1. This CDR3 spans 12 amino acids. Germline V lookup: CDR1 GTSNPN, CDR2 SVGIG (reference sequence).

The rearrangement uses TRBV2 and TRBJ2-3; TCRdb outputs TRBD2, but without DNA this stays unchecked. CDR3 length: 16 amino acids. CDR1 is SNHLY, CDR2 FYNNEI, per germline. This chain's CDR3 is CASSLRLVFVADTQYF.

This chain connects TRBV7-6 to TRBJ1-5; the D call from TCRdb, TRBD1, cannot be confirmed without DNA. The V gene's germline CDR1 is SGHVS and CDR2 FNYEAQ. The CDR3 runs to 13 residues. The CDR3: CASSFGQYQPQHF.

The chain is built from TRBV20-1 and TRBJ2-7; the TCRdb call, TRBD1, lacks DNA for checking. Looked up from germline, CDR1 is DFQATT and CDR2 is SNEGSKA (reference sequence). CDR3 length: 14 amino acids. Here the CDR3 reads CSAPPIGGVDEQYF.

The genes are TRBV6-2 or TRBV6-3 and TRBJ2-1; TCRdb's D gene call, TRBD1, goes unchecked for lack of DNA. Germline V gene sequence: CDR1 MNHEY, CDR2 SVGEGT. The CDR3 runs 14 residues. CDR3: CASKPGGGYNEQFF.

CDR3: CASSRTSGGTGELFF. The chain has TRBV4-3 and TRBJ2-2; TCRdb indicates TRBD2, and absent DNA this call remains unverified. The CDR3 is made up of 15 amino acids. CDR1 and CDR2 from the germline V gene are LGHNA and YSLEER.

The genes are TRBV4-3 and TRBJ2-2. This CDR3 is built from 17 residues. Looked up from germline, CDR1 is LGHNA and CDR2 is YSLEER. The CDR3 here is CASSHTQRGANTGELFF.

The CDR3 loop reads CASSRSGPASEKLFF. The chain couples TRBV18 to TRBJ1-4; the D call of TRBD1 rests on TCRdb alone, since no DNA is present to check it. The CDR3 extends over 15 amino acids. Germline V lookup: CDR1 KGHSH, CDR2 LQKENI.

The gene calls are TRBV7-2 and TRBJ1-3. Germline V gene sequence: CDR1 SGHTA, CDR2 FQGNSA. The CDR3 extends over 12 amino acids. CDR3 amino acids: CASSLPGNTIYF.

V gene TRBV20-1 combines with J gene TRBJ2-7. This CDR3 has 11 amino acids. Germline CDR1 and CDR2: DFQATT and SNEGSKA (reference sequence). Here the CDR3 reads CSARGWDEQYF.

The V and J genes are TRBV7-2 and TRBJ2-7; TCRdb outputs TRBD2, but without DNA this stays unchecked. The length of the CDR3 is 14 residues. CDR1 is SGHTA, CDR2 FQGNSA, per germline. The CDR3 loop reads CASSLVAGTYEQYF.

The CDR3 loop reads CASSTRQVQETQYF. The gene calls are TRBV19 and TRBJ2-5. Germline CDR1 is LNHDA and CDR2 is SQIVND (reference sequence). This CDR3 region has 14 residues.

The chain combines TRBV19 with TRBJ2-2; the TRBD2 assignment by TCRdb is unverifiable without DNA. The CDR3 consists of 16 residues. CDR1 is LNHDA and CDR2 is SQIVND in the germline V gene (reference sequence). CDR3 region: CASSGGLARNTGELFF.

CDR3 protein: CASSPWDRNSGNTIYF. The rearrangement links TRBV9 to TRBJ1-3; TCRdb lists TRBD1, though no DNA is available to test this call. Germline V gene data show CDR1 as SGDLS and CDR2 as YYNGEE. The CDR3 has 16 amino acids. The full variable domain, with the rest looked up from reference TRBV9 and TRBJ1-3, is DSGVTQTPKHLITATGQRVTLRCSPRSGDLSVYWYQQSLDQGLQFLIQYYNGEERAKGNILERFSAQQFPDLHSELNLSSLELGDSALYFCASSPWDRNSGNTIYFGEGSWLTVV.

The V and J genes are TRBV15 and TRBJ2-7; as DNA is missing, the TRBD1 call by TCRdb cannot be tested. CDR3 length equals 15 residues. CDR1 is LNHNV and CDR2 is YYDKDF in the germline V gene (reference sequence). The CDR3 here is CATSRDLTGGREQYF. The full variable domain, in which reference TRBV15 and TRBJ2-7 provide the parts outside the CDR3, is DAMVIQNPRYQVTQFGKPVTLSCSQTLNHNVMYWYQQKSSQAPKLLFHYYDKDFNNEADTPDNFQSRRPNTSFCFLDIRSPGLGDTAMYLCATSRDLTGGREQYFGPGTRLTVT.

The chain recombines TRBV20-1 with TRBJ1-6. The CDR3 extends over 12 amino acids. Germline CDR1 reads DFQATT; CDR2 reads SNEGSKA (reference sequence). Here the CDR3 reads CSAGAYNSPLHF.

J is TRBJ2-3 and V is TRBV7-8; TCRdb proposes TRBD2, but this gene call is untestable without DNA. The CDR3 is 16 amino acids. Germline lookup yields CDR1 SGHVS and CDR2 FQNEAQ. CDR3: CASSLGGGYSTDTQYF.

CDR3 amino acids: CAISESNGRETQYF. The chain combines TRBV10-3 with TRBJ2-5; TCRdb lists TRBD2, though no DNA is available to test this call. CDR1 is ENHRY and CDR2 is SYGVKD in the germline V gene. This CDR3 has 14 amino acids.